This passage covers 24 T cell receptor beta chains from one sample sequenced in a study of T cells in Graves' hyperthyroidism and ophthalmopathy. Amplified TCR beta CDR3 regions came from RNA transcripts. Primed by the HTBI set, a first-round RT-PCR was run on the TCR CDR3. In TCRdb, the multiplex PCR reads were re-called with MiXCR into one record per CDR3 protein. The sample contains a few hundred thousand distinct CDR3 sequences, 20% of which appear only once. The sample was blood. These receptors came from a man aged 18 to 30 with Graves' hyperthyroidism.

This clonotype has a handful of counts. The genes are TRBV4-1 and TRBJ1-3; 7 positions match TRBD1. V was clipped by 4 bases and J by 0 bases; unmatched bases: 3. The CDR3 totals 15 residues. Germline V gives CDR1 MGHRA, CDR2 YSYEKL. As DNA, the CDR3 is TGCGCCAGCAGCCGAGACAGGGCCTCTGGAAACACCATATATTTT. This encodes CASSRDRASGNTIYF.

This clonotype came up many times. The gene calls are TRBV5-5 and TRBJ1-3; D might be TRBD1 (6 bases). The CDR3 is 15 residues long. The germline V and J ends were trimmed by 4 bases and 2 bases, with 13 bases remaining between them. Germline V gene sequence: CDR1 SGHKS, CDR2 YYEKEE (reference sequence). The CDR3 loop reads CASSRLSGAGNTIYF. The DNA of the CDR3 is TGTGCCAGCAGCCGTCTCTCAGGGGCTGGAAACACCATATATTTT. Full variable domain (outside the CDR3, taken from reference TRBV5-5 and TRBJ1-3): DAGVTQSPTHLIKTRGQQVTLRCSPISGHKSVSWYQQVLGQGPQFIFQYYEKEERGRGNFPDRFSARQFPNYSSELNVNALLLGDSALYLCASSRLSGAGNTIYFGEGSWLTVV.

As to this clonotype: A clone one base away is much larger, so this may be a read error. CDR3 amino acids: CASTRGTTEAFF. In nucleotides, the CDR3 is TGTGCCAGCACCCGGGGGACCACTGAAGCTTTCTTT. The chain joins TRBV6-1 to TRBJ1-1, with D maybe TRBD1 (5 bases). The CDR3 extends over 12 amino acids. V gave up 7 bases and J gave up 4 bases, with 10 bases separating them. The germline V gene has CDR1 MNHNS and CDR2 SASEGT.

This clonotype was found many times. DNA for the CDR3: TGTGCCAGCAGCTGGACAGGGGAGGTGGAGGAGACCCAGTACTTC. Translating gives CASSWTGEVEETQYF. V is TRBV11-2 and J is TRBJ2-5; 9 bases fit TRBD1. Germline trimming cut 4 bases from V and 5 bases from J; bases unmatched to any gene: 8. This CDR3 is 15 amino acids long. Germline V gene data show CDR1 as SGHAT and CDR2 as FQNNGV.

This sequence joins TRBV20-1 and TRBJ2-4; 9 positions agree with TRBD1. The CDR3 runs 13 residues. Germline CDR1 is DFQATT and CDR2 is SNEGSKA (reference sequence). The junction had 6 bases not matched to a gene; V was cut back by 4 bases and J by 8 bases. The CDR3 loop reads CSAKTGGSDIQYF. In DNA, the CDR3 is TGCAGTGCTAAGACAGGGGGTAGCGACATTCAGTACTTC.

The rearrangement links TRBV4-1 to TRBJ2-7, with D perhaps matching TRBD1 (5 bases). The V gene's germline CDR1 is MGHRA and CDR2 YSYEKL. With 0 bases removed from V and 2 bases from J, the gap between germline ends came to 14 bases. The CDR3 runs to 16 residues. CDR3 residues: CASSQEPARAAYEQYF. The CDR3 DNA sequence: TGCGCCAGCAGCCAAGAACCGGCCAGGGCCGCCTACGAGCAGTACTTC.

This clonotype was found a few times. Compared with germline, one end of the junction differs, possibly owing to a read error. The chain joins TRBV11-2 to TRBJ2-5; possibly TRBD1 for D (6 bases). The CDR3 totals 13 residues. Germline V gene lookup returns CDR1 SGHAT and CDR2 FQNNGV. The CDR3 DNA reads TGTGCCAGCAGAAACAGGGCGGACGAGACCAAGTACTTC. Protein sequence: CASRNRADETKYF.

Ten or more counts support this clonotype. The genes are TRBV6-1 and TRBJ1-2; D unclear. V gave up 8 bases and J gave up 5 bases, with 6 bases separating them. Germline CDR1 reads MNHNS; CDR2 reads SASEGT. This CDR3 contains 10 residues. The CDR3 reads CASFMYGYTF. CDR3 DNA sequence: TGTGCCAGCTTTATGTATGGCTACACCTTC.

This clonotype was recorded many times. The chain employs TRBV11-2 and TRBJ2-2, with 7 bases matching TRBD1. J gave up 2 bases and V 1 base, and 4 bases lay outside the gene matches. Germline V lookup: CDR1 SGHAT, CDR2 FQNNGV. This CDR3 spans 16 amino acids. CDR3 sequence (DNA): TGTGCCAGCAGCTTAGTAGGGGGCCCTAACACCGGGGAGCTGTTTTTT. Translation: CASSLVGGPNTGELFF.

This clonotype was counted ten times or more. The chain uses TRBV27 and TRBJ1-5; D perhaps matches TRBD1 (5 bases). Deletions cut 2 bases from V and 5 bases from J, with 10 bases between. This CDR3 comprises 14 residues. CDR1 and CDR2 (germline): MNHEY, SMNVEV (reference sequence). The CDR3 region is CASSLTGTYQPQHF. The CDR3 bases are TGTGCCAGCAGTTTAACGGGGACTTATCAGCCCCAGCATTTT.

This clonotype has just a few counts. The rearrangement links TRBV3-1 to TRBJ2-5; 10 bases are a match to TRBD2. Trimming took 4 bases from V and 4 from J; bases not matched to a gene: 18. This CDR3 is built from 19 residues. CDR1 LGHDT and CDR2 YNNKEL come from the germline V gene (reference sequence). The DNA of the CDR3 is TGTGCCAGCAGCCTCCGGGGCCGCTCACTAGCGGGGCCCCTAGAGACCCAGTACTTC. Protein product: CASSLRGRSLAGPLETQYF.

Points on this clonotype: Since a much larger clone is just one base distant, this may be a read error. The rearrangement joins TRBV6-5 to TRBJ1-6; D not resolved. The CDR3 has 13 residues. Germline values: CDR1 MNHEY, CDR2 SVGAGI. Here the CDR3 DNA reads TGTGCCAGCAGTTACTCGAGAGGTTCACCCCACCACTTT. It codes for CASSYSRGSPHHF.

This clonotype was seen a handful of times. The chain combines TRBV2 with TRBJ2-2; D gene ambiguous. Germline CDR1 and CDR2: SNHLY and FYNNEI. With 3 bases removed from V and 7 bases from J, the gap between germline ends came to 12 bases. There are 14 residues in the CDR3. CDR3 residues: CASSEILGHGELFF. The CDR3 DNA sequence: TGTGCCAGCAGTGAGATACTGGGCCACGGGGAGCTGTTTTTT. Supplemented by reference TRBV2 and TRBJ2-2, the full variable domain reads EPEVTQTPSHQVTQMGQEVILRCVPISNHLYFYWYRQILGQKVEFLVSFYNNEISEKSEIFDDQFSVERPDGSNFTLKIRSTKLEDSAMYFCASSEILGHGELFFGEGSRLTVL.

This clonotype was counted ten times or more. A read error may produce the germline difference seen at one junction end. This rearrangement joins TRBV13 to TRBJ1-2; 7 nucleotides agree with TRBD1. This CDR3 is 12 amino acids long. Looked up from germline, CDR1 is PRHDT and CDR2 is FYEKMQ (reference sequence). In DNA form, the CDR3 reads TGTGCCAGCAGCTTAGGAGGGGGCGGGCTGAACTTC. Its translation: CASSLGGGGLNF.

The sample holds many counts of this clonotype. The V and J genes are TRBV27 and TRBJ1-1; D ambiguous. With 4 bases removed from V and 2 bases from J, the gap between germline ends came to 8 bases. This CDR3 is built from 13 residues. The germline V gene encodes CDR1 MNHEY and CDR2 SMNVEV (reference sequence). In DNA, the CDR3 is TGTGCCAGCAGTTCCGCCTACAACACTGAAGCTTTCTTT. Its protein product is CASSSAYNTEAFF.

About this clonotype itself: At one boundary the junction diverges from the germline segment, which might be a read error. This sequence joins TRBV28 and TRBJ1-5, with a possible D match to TRBD1 (6 bases). The CDR3 contains 13 residues. Germline CDR1 reads MDHEN; CDR2 reads SYDVKM. The CDR3: CASRTTGNQPRHF. The CDR3 DNA follows: TGTGCCAGCAGGACAACAGGGAATCAGCCCCGGCATTTT.

The V call is TRBV6-2 or TRBV6-3, the J call TRBJ2-5; 11 nucleotides match TRBD2. The J segment lost 9 bases and the V segment lost 4 bases, leaving 16 bases of the junction unmatched. CDR3 size: 17 residues. Germline V CDR1 and CDR2: MNHEY, SVGEGT. The CDR3 loop reads CASSSTTSGVDPTAQYF. Here the CDR3 DNA reads TGTGCCAGCAGTTCTACGACTAGCGGGGTAGACCCGACGGCCCAGTACTTC.

This clonotype was seen at least ten times. The rearrangement joins TRBV7-8 to TRBJ2-7, with D hard to call. The ends were cut back, 5 bases at V and 5 bases at J, with 10 bases in the middle. CDR3 length equals 12 residues. CDR1 is SGHVS and CDR2 is FQNEAQ in the germline V gene. CDR3 DNA sequence: TGTGCCAGCAGCACCGAGTCCGACGAGCAGTACTTC. Its translation is CASSTESDEQYF.

The table lists this clonotype with many counts. The chain carries TRBV6-2 or TRBV6-3 and TRBJ2-5; D unresolved. V shed 7 bases and J shed 1 base, with 7 bases lying between them. This CDR3 is built from 12 residues. Germline V gene sequence: CDR1 MNHEY, CDR2 SVGEGT. CDR3 loop: CASIPPQETQYF. CDR3 in DNA: TGTGCCAGCATCCCCCCCCAAGAGACCCAGTACTTC.

In this sample, this clonotype turned up many times. J is TRBJ1-1 and V is TRBV7-6, with a tentative D call TRBD1 (6 bases). CDR1 SGHVS and CDR2 FNYEAQ come from the germline V gene. The germline V and J ends were trimmed by 1 base and 4 bases, with 13 bases remaining between them. The CDR3 is 15 amino acids. CDR3 sequence reads: CASSLDGGRGTEAFF. As DNA, the CDR3 is TGTGCCAGCAGCTTAGATGGGGGCAGGGGCACTGAAGCTTTCTTT.

The chain has TRBV7-9 and TRBJ2-5; D unclear. CDR3 length: 14 residues. Germline CDR1 and CDR2: SEHNR and FQNEAQ (reference sequence). Trimming took off 5 bases at V and 3 bases at J, with 13 bases between the two ends. CDR3 amino acids: CASSEIGQKETQYF. Written as DNA, the CDR3 is TGTGCCAGCAGCGAGATAGGGCAAAAAGAGACCCAGTACTTC.

This clonotype was counted many times. V gene TRBV6-5 combines with J gene TRBJ1-5; TRBD1 matches at 7 bases. Germline CDR1 is MNHEY and CDR2 is SVGAGI. The CDR3 totals 17 residues. V lost 2 bases to trimming and J lost 10 bases; unmatched junction nucleotides: 17. The CDR3 spells CASSYNTPRQGVDPQHF. The CDR3, as DNA: TGTGCCAGCAGTTACAACACCCCCCGGCAGGGGGTGGACCCCCAGCATTTT.

This clonotype showed up many times. The gene calls are TRBV20-1 and TRBJ2-5; D may be TRBD1 (6 bases). The V gene's germline CDR1 is DFQATT and CDR2 SNEGSKA (reference sequence). The CDR3 is 14 residues long. V was trimmed by 6 bases and J by 2 bases, leaving 16 bases between them. The CDR3 reads CSATGFGAQETQYF. The CDR3, as DNA: TGCAGTGCCACAGGGTTCGGGGCGCAAGAGACCCAGTACTTC.

This clonotype was found many times. V usage is TRBV30 and J usage is TRBJ1-2, with a possible D match to TRBD1 (6 bases). Trimming cost V 2 bases and J 5 bases, with 18 bases left between them. The CDR3 is made up of 15 amino acids. CDR1 is GTSNPN, CDR2 SVGIG, per germline (reference sequence). The CDR3 nucleotides are TGTGCCTGGAGTCCTACAGGGTTTTGGGGGTATGGCTACACCTTC. Amino acid sequence: CAWSPTGFWGYGYTF.